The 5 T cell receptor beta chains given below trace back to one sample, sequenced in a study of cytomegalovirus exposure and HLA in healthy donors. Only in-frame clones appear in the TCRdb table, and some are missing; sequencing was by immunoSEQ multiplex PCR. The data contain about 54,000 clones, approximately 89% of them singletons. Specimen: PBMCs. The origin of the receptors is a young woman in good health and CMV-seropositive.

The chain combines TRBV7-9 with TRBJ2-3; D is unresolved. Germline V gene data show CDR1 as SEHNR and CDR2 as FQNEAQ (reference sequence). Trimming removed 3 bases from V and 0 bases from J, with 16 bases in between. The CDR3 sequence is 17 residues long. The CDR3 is CASSFLRLLGSTDTQYF. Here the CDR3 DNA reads TGTGCCAGCAGCTTCCTCCGACTTCTTGGAAGCACAGATACGCAGTATTTT. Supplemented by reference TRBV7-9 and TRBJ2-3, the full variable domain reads DTGVSQNPRHKITKRGQNVTFRCDPISEHNRLYWYRQTLGQGPEFLTYFQNEAQLEKSRLLSDRFSAERPKGSFSTLEIQRTEQGDSAMYLCASSFLRLLGSTDTQYFGPGTRLTVL.

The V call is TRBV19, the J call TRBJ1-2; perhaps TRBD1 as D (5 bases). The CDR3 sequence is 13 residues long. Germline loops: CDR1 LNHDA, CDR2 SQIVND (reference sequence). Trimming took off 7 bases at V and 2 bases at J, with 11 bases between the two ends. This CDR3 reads CASTGNLNYGYTF. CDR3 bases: TGTGCCAGTACAGGGAATCTGAACTATGGCTACACCTTC.

This CDR3 reads CASSKSASKRGGQETQYF. As DNA, the CDR3 is TGTGCCAGCAGCAAATCCGCGTCGAAGCGGGGGGGGCAAGAGACCCAGTACTTC. The J gene is TRBJ2-5, the V gene TRBV21-1; TRBD2 is the table's D call and was not checked against the DNA. TRBV21-1 is noted as a pseudogene. There are 18 residues in the CDR3.

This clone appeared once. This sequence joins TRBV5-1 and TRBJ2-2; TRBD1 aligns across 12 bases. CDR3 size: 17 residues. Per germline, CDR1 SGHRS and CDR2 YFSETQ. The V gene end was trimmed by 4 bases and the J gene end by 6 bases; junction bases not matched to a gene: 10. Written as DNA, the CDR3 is TGCGCCAGCAGCGCCCCGGGACAGGGGGCGAGGGCCGGGGAGCTGTTTTTT. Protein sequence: CASSAPGQGARAGELFF.

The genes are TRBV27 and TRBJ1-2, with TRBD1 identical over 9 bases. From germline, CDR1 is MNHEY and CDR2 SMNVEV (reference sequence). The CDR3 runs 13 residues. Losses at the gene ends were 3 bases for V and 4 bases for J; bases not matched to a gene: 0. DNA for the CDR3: TGTGCCAGCAGTTTGGGACAGGGCTATGGCTACACCTTC. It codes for CASSLGQGYGYTF.